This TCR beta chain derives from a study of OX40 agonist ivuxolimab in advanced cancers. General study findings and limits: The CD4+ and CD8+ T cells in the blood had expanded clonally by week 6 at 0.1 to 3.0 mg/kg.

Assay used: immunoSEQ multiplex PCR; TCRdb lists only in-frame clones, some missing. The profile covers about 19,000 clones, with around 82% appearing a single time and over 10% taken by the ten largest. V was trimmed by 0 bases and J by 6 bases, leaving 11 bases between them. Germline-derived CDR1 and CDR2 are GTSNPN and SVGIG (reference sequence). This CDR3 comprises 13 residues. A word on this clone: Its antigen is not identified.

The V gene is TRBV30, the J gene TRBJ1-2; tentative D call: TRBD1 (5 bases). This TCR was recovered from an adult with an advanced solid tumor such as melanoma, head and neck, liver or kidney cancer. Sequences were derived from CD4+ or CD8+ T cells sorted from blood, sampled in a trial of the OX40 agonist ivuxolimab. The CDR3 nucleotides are TGTGCCTGGAGTGTAACGGGACTCCATGGCTACACCTTC. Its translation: CAWSVTGLHGYTF. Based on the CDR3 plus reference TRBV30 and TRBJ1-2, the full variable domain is SQTIHQWPATLVQPVGSPLSLECTVEGTSNPNLYWYRQAAGRGLQLLFYSVGIGQISSEVPQNLSASRPQDRQFILSSKKLLLSDSGFYLCAWSVTGLHGYTFGSGTRLTVV.